A single sample gave rise to the 9 T cell receptor beta chains below, sequenced in a study of shared clonotypes between healthy human individuals. The repertoire was sequenced with immunoSEQ multiplex PCR; TCRdb's copy has only in-frame clones and lacks some. The sample has roughly 1.4 million clones; roughly 98.5% are singletons. Sequences were obtained from naive CD4+ T cells sorted from blood. Subset given: CD45RA+ positively selected. These receptor sequences come from a man in his thirties or forties in good health.

The chain couples TRBV4-1 to TRBJ2-1; TRBD2 matches at 12 bases. Looked up from germline, CDR1 is MGHRA and CDR2 is YSYEKL. CDR3 size: 17 residues. V shed 0 bases and J 10 bases; nucleotides not matched to a gene: 10. The CDR3 loop reads CASSQDRASGRVGEQFF. The CDR3 DNA sequence: TGCGCCAGCAGCCAAGATCGTGCTAGCGGGAGGGTAGGGGAGCAGTTCTTC.

This clone was detected once. This sample includes further DNA sequences coding for the same CDR3. V gene TRBV29-1 combines with J gene TRBJ2-5; D not resolved. The CDR3 is 12 residues long. Trimming left V 5 bases short and J 1 base short, with 8 bases between. CDR1 is SQVTM, CDR2 ANQGSEA, per germline. The CDR3 DNA follows: TGCAGCGTTAGGCTACCCCAAGAGACCCAGTACTTC. Its protein is CSVRLPQETQYF.

This sequence joins TRBV5-5 and TRBJ1-3; D possibly corresponds to TRBD1 (5 bases). CDR3 length: 18 amino acids. V was pared by 0 bases and J by 0 bases, with 16 bases between. The germline V gene encodes CDR1 SGHKS and CDR2 YYEKEE (reference sequence). The CDR3 coding sequence is TGTGCCAGCAGCTTGGACATACCACTGAGGGGCTCTGGAAACACCATATATTTT. Protein product: CASSLDIPLRGSGNTIYF.

The chain recombines TRBV28 with TRBJ2-3; the D gene is possibly TRBD2 (6 bases). Trimming cost V 6 bases and J 9 bases, with 16 bases left between them. The CDR3 covers 13 residues. The germline CDR1 and CDR2 sequences are MDHEN and SYDVKM. Written as DNA, the CDR3 is TGTGCCAGCAGCGCTGGGACTCCCCCGACGCAGTATTTT. Translated: CASSAGTPPTQYF. Full variable domain (remainder filled in from reference TRBV28 and TRBJ2-3): DVKVTQSSRYLVKRTGEKVFLECVQDMDHENMFWYRQDPGLGLRLIYFSYDVKMKEKGDIPEGYSVSREKKERFSLILESASTNQTSMYLCASSAGTPPTQYFGPGTRLTVL.

V and J are TRBV5-1 and TRBJ2-7, with a tentative D call TRBD1 (5 bases). The CDR3 consists of 16 residues. V gave up 3 bases and J gave up 5 bases, with 21 bases separating them. Germline V gives CDR1 SGHRS, CDR2 YFSETQ. The CDR3 protein is CASSWKGLGPVHEQYF. CDR3 in DNA: TGCGCCAGCAGCTGGAAGGGGCTCGGCCCCGTACACGAGCAGTACTTC.

This clone occurred once. The V and J genes are TRBV2 and TRBJ2-3, with 10 nucleotides matching TRBD1. This CDR3 is built from 19 residues. Germline CDR1 and CDR2: SNHLY and FYNNEI. Trimming at V came to 6 bases and at J to 4 bases, leaving 19 bases not matched to a gene. This chain's CDR3 is CASRVRDRGSSGDSDTQYF. The DNA of the CDR3 is TGTGCCAGCAGGGTACGGGACAGGGGATCTAGCGGAGACTCAGATACGCAGTATTTT.

The chain uses TRBV10-2 and TRBJ1-1; D is possibly TRBD1 (5 bases). There are 14 residues in the CDR3. V dropped 0 bases and J dropped 7 bases, with 12 bases sitting between them. Per the germline V gene, CDR1 is WSHSY and CDR2 is SAAADI. CDR3 bases: TGCGCCAGCAGTGAGTCGCTCAGGGATAATGAAGCTTTCTTT. Residues: CASSESLRDNEAFF.

This chain connects TRBV11-3 to TRBJ2-1; D is perhaps TRBD2 (6 bases). Trimming removed 5 bases at V and 4 bases at J, with 15 bases between. Germline V gene sequence: CDR1 SGHNT, CDR2 YENEEA. CDR3 length equals 15 residues. The CDR3 sequence: CASSPSGRMYNEQFF. The DNA of the CDR3 is TGTGCCAGCAGCCCCAGCGGGCGGATGTACAATGAGCAGTTCTTC.

This chain joins TRBV15 and TRBJ2-1, with unresolved D. The CDR3 contains 14 residues. Germline loops: CDR1 LNHNV, CDR2 YYDKDF (reference sequence). Trimming left V 1 base short and J 6 bases short, with 10 bases between. CDR3 region: CATSRGFISNEQFF. Here the CDR3 DNA reads TGTGCCACCAGCAGAGGATTTATCTCCAATGAGCAGTTCTTC.